These T cell receptor beta chains were read from a single sample in a study of T cell repertoires in cytomegalovirus infection. MiXCR, run by TCRdb on the reads, gives a single entry per CDR3 protein. The sample yields more than 250,000 distinct CDR3 sequences, roughly 25% seen once. No antigen has been identified for these receptors. The specimen comprised cultured PBMCs, sampled from culture after CMV antigen stimulation. These receptors came from a human donor in good health (CMV status not recorded). Some clones in this sample may be carry-over from other donors' samples. CDR3s include the opening cysteine and the closing phenylalanine or tryptophan. A D gene is named only where the DNA matches it firmly. Clone size is not always given. Where it is, it says once, few, many or a class for expanded clones.

j_gene: TRBJ1-2; d_gene: -; abundance: -; v_gene: TRBV28; CDR3aa: CASRRQIYGYTF; CDR3nt: TGTGCCAGCAGAAGACAGATCTATGGCTACACCTTC
j_gene: TRBJ2-7; d_gene: -; abundance: few; v_gene: TRBV3-1; CDR3aa: CASSQTGPTGEQYF; CDR3nt: TGTGCCAGCAGCCAAACCGGGCCCACGGGCGAGCAGTACTTC
j_gene: TRBJ1-5; d_gene: -; abundance: -; v_gene: TRBV7-2; CDR3aa: CASSPWGGDGSNQPQHF; CDR3nt: TGTGCCAGCAGTCCGTGGGGAGGTGACGGTAGCAATCAGCCCCAGCATTTT
j_gene: TRBJ1-2; d_gene: -; abundance: -; v_gene: TRBV10-3; CDR3aa: CASQGPNYGYTF; CDR3nt: TGTGCCAGCCAGGGTCCTAACTATGGCTACACCTTC
j_gene: TRBJ2-7; d_gene: -; abundance: many; v_gene: TRBV7-6; CDR3aa: CASSLGFYENYEQYF; CDR3nt: TGTGCCAGCAGCTTAGGGTTCTACGAGAACTACGAGCAGTACTTC
j_gene: TRBJ1-2; d_gene: TRBD1; abundance: many; v_gene: TRBV7-8; CDR3aa: CASSPLGGDRGRYYGYTF; CDR3nt: TGTGCCAGCAGCCCCTTAGGGGGAGACAGGGGGCGATACTATGGCTACACCTTC
j_gene: TRBJ2-3; d_gene: -; abundance: -; v_gene: TRBV14; CDR3aa: CASSQDSDTTQYF; CDR3nt: TGTGCCAGCAGCCAGGACAGCGACACAACGCAGTATTTT
j_gene: TRBJ2-3; d_gene: -; abundance: few; v_gene: TRBV7-2; CDR3aa: CASSPHSSTDTQYF; CDR3nt: TGTGCCAGCAGCCCCCACTCTAGCACAGATACGCAGTATTTT
j_gene: TRBJ2-2; d_gene: -; abundance: -; v_gene: TRBV2; CDR3aa: CASSERGSGELFF; CDR3nt: TGTGCCAGCAGTGAAAGGGGGTCCGGGGAGCTGTTTTTT
j_gene: TRBJ2-1; d_gene: -; abundance: many; v_gene: TRBV7-2; CDR3aa: CASSLGRLYNEQFF; CDR3nt: TGTGCCAGCAGCTTAGGACGACTTTACAATGAGCAGTTCTTC
j_gene: TRBJ1-1; d_gene: -; abundance: -; v_gene: TRBV12-3/TRBV12-4; CDR3aa: CASSLYQGTEAFF; CDR3nt: TGTGCCAGCAGTTTATATCAGGGGACTGAAGCTTTCTTT
j_gene: TRBJ2-2; d_gene: TRBD1; abundance: -; v_gene: TRBV6-2/TRBV6-3; CDR3aa: CASSMGQGGPTGELFF; CDR3nt: TGTGCCAGCAGTATGGGACAGGGGGGACCCACCGGGGAGCTGTTTTTT
j_gene: TRBJ1-2; d_gene: -; abundance: few; v_gene: TRBV20-1; CDR3aa: CSASAQGVRGDNYGYTF; CDR3nt: TGCAGTGCTAGCGCGCAGGGAGTAAGGGGAGACAACTATGGCTACACCTTC
j_gene: TRBJ2-1; d_gene: TRBD1; abundance: few; v_gene: TRBV6-5; CDR3aa: CASIGLLRGRSYNEQFF; CDR3nt: TGTGCCAGCATCGGGTTGTTGAGGGGGCGATCCTACAATGAGCAGTTCTTC